This T cell receptor beta chain was sequenced for a study of T cells in Graves' hyperthyroidism and ophthalmopathy. Amplification of TCR beta CDR3 regions was performed using RNA transcripts as template. Primed by the HTBI set, a first-round RT-PCR was run on the TCR CDR3. TCRdb recomputed calls from the multiplex PCR reads with MiXCR, one row per CDR3 protein. The sample shows 690,000 or so distinct CDR3 sequences, approximately 19% of them seen only once. Germline CDR1 and CDR2: SGHDT and YYEEEE. The V gene end was trimmed by 3 bases and the J gene end by 5 bases; junction bases not matched to a gene: 6. This CDR3 contains 15 residues. This clonotype was found many times.

This rearrangement joins TRBV5-6 to TRBJ1-1; 11 bases are a match to TRBD1. The sequenced sample consisted of blood. This receptor was taken from a woman between 50 and 59 years old with Graves' hyperthyroidism that later progressed to Graves' ophthalmopathy. CDR3: CASSYGQGAGTEAFF. The CDR3 DNA reads as TGTGCCAGCAGCTACGGACAGGGGGCGGGTACTGAAGCTTTCTTT.